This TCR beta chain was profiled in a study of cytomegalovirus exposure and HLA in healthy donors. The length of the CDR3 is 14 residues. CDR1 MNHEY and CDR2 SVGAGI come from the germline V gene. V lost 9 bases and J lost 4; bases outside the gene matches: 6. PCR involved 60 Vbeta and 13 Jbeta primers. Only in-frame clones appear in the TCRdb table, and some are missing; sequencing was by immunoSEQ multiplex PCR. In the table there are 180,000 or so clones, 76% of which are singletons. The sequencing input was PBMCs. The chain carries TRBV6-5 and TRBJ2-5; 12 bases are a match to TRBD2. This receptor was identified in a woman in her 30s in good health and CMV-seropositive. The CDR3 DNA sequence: TGTGCCAGTACCCCTAGCGGGGGGGCAGAGACCCAGTACTTC. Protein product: CASTPSGGAETQYF.